The 21 T cell receptor beta chains given below trace back to one sample, sequenced in a study of Graves' ophthalmopathy and Graves' hyperthyroidism. Amplifying from RNA transcripts, the study obtained TCR beta CDR3 regions. Amplification began with first-round RT-PCR using HTBI primers, then second-round multiplex PCR was performed. TCRdb used MiXCR to reprocess the multiplex PCR reads, holding one entry per CDR3 protein. The sample carries hundreds of thousands of distinct CDR3 sequences, approximately 40% recorded once. The sample comprised peripheral blood. The source is an adult man with Graves' ophthalmopathy.

In DNA form, the CDR3 reads TGCAGTGCTAGAGGGGGGACAGTGGGAGAAAAACTGTTTTTT. This translates into CSARGGTVGEKLFF. The rearrangement links TRBV20-1 to TRBJ1-4; 7 nucleotides agree with TRBD1. Trimming at V came to 1 base and at J to 8 bases, leaving 7 bases not matched to a gene. This CDR3 is 14 amino acids long. Germline lookup yields CDR1 DFQATT and CDR2 SNEGSKA (reference sequence).

This clonotype was observed at least ten times. This chain connects TRBV20-1 to TRBJ1-1; D is ambiguous. The length of the CDR3 is 14 residues. Trimming stripped 3 bases from V and 0 bases from J, with 11 bases between. Looked up from germline, CDR1 is DFQATT and CDR2 is SNEGSKA (reference sequence). The DNA for the CDR3 is TGCAGTGCTAGGTCACAGAGCATGAACACTGAAGCTTTCTTT. Protein sequence: CSARSQSMNTEAFF.

This clonotype was counted ten times or more. The gene calls are TRBV27 and TRBJ2-5; D is ambiguous. V gave up 3 bases and J gave up 6 bases, with 5 bases separating them. The CDR3 totals 11 residues. From germline, CDR1 is MNHEY and CDR2 SMNVEV (reference sequence). The CDR3 reads CASSLGQTQYF. As DNA, the CDR3 is TGTGCCAGCAGTTTGGGCCAGACCCAGTACTTC.

This clonotype was seen many times. The J gene is TRBJ1-5, the V gene TRBV19, with 8 bases fitting TRBD1. Germline CDR1 reads LNHDA; CDR2 reads SQIVND (reference sequence). Trimming took 5 bases from V and 7 from J; bases not matched to a gene: 10. The CDR3 is 15 amino acids. The CDR3 nucleotides read TGTGCCAGTAGTGTCAGACAGGGGCGCTCACAGCCCCAGCATTTT. Translating it yields CASSVRQGRSQPQHF. Variable domain in full (rest from reference TRBV19 and TRBJ1-5): DGGITQSPKYLFRKEGQNVTLSCEQNLNHDAMYWYRQDPGQGLRLIYYSQIVNDFQKGDIAEGYSVSREKKESFPLTVTSAQKNPTAFYLCASSVRQGRSQPQHFGDGTRLSIL.

This clonotype occurred a few times. At one of its ends the junction is not consistent with the germline gene, which may arise from a read error. The gene calls are TRBV10-3 and TRBJ1-2, with D possibly matching TRBD1 (5 bases). Germline values: CDR1 ENHRY, CDR2 SYGVKD. The CDR3 totals 15 residues. The CDR3 DNA reads as TGTGCCAGCAGTCTATCCGGGACCGTCAACTATGGCTACACCTTC. Translated, it gives CASSLSGTVNYGYTF.

This clonotype was counted ten times or more. The genes are TRBV11-2 and TRBJ1-2; the D gene is possibly TRBD1 (6 bases). The germline V and J ends were trimmed by 1 base and 0 bases, with 12 bases remaining between them. CDR1 is SGHAT and CDR2 is FQNNGV in the germline V gene. CDR3 length equals 16 residues. The DNA for the CDR3 is TGTGCCAGCAGCTTAGCTGGGGGCACCCCTAACTATGGCTACACCTTC. Its translation: CASSLAGGTPNYGYTF.

A remark on this clonotype: A read error may account for a junction end that differs from germline. V and J are TRBV2 and TRBJ1-6, with TRBD1 matching over 9 bases. Germline V gives CDR1 SNHLY, CDR2 FYNNEI. This CDR3 is 18 amino acids long. The CDR3 reads CASSQGSGTGILNSPLHF. DNA for the CDR3: TGCGCCAGCAGCCAAGGATCCGGGACAGGGATCTTAAATTCACCCCTCCACTTT.

This clonotype was observed a single time. The chain is built from TRBV2 and TRBJ2-3; 9 nucleotides line up with TRBD2. The V segment lost 3 bases and the J segment 1 base; nucleotides outside the gene matches: 5. The CDR3 runs to 16 residues. Germline CDR1 reads SNHLY; CDR2 reads FYNNEI. CDR3 amino acids: CASSDSRGGRTDTQYF. DNA of the CDR3: TGTGCCAGCAGTGATTCGCGGGGGGGCCGCACAGATACGCAGTATTTT.

V gene TRBV7-9 combines with J gene TRBJ1-2, with D tentatively TRBD1 (6 bases). The CDR3 spans 13 residues. With 3 bases removed from V and 7 bases from J, the gap between germline ends came to 12 bases. CDR1 is SEHNR and CDR2 is FQNEAQ in the germline V gene (reference sequence). DNA for the CDR3: TGTGCCAGCAGCTTGGGGGGCAGTATTGGCTACACCTTC. Encoded protein: CASSLGGSIGYTF.

The chain combines TRBV15 with TRBJ1-2; 7 bases fit TRBD1. The CDR3 loop spans 14 amino acids. Germline V gene data show CDR1 as LNHNV and CDR2 as YYDKDF (reference sequence). J was trimmed by 2 bases and V by 3 bases; bases with no gene match: 3. The CDR3 sequence: CATSSRQGNYGYTF. CDR3 coding DNA: TGTGCCACCAGCAGTAGACAGGGAAACTATGGCTACACCTTC. The entire variable domain, with the rest obtained from reference TRBV15 and TRBJ1-2, is as follows: DAMVIQNPRYQVTQFGKPVTLSCSQTLNHNVMYWYQQKSSQAPKLLFHYYDKDFNNEADTPDNFQSRRPNTSFCFLDIRSPGLGDTAMYLCATSSRQGNYGYTFGSGTRLTVV.

This chain connects TRBV2 to TRBJ1-4, with 7 nucleotides matching TRBD1. Germline trimming cut 5 bases from V and 6 bases from J; bases unmatched to any gene: 6. Per the germline V gene, CDR1 is SNHLY and CDR2 is FYNNEI. The CDR3 has 14 residues. CDR3 coding DNA: TGTGCCAGCAGTTATGACAGGGATGATGAAAAACTGTTTTTT. It yields the protein CASSYDRDDEKLFF.

Points on this clonotype: The conserved final phenylalanine or tryptophan is absent from the CDR3, which likely points to a read error. This chain links TRBV19 with TRBJ1-1, with 7 bases matching TRBD1. This CDR3 comprises 13 residues. Trimming removed 11 bases from V and 5 bases from J; junction bases left unmatched: 11. Germline V gene sequence: CDR1 LNHDA, CDR2 SQIVND (reference sequence). The CDR3 loop is CAARGNRGTEAFV. The CDR3 nucleotides are TGTGCCGCAAGGGGAAACAGGGGAACTGAAGCTTTCGTT.

The rearrangement uses TRBV15 and TRBJ1-2, with 7 nucleotides matching TRBD1. Germline V CDR1 and CDR2: LNHNV, YYDKDF (reference sequence). CDR3 length equals 14 residues. The ends lost 11 bases at V and 0 bases at J; junction bases unmatched: 9. This chain's CDR3 is CAWRGGTANYGYTF. CDR3 nucleotide sequence: TGTGCCTGGAGAGGGGGGACAGCTAACTATGGCTACACCTTC.

This chain uses TRBV25-1 with TRBJ1-1; no firm D call. The CDR3 consists of 12 residues. Germline CDR1 MGHDK, CDR2 SYGVNS. The V and J ends lost 5 bases and 11 bases respectively, with 15 bases between them. The chain's CDR3 is CASSSIPRAAFF. The DNA of the CDR3 is TGTGCCAGCAGTTCCATACCCCGAGCGGCTTTCTTT.

With respect to this clonotype: The junction does not match germline at one end; this may be a read error. V gene TRBV10-3 combines with J gene TRBJ2-7, with 9 bases lining up with TRBD2. This CDR3 is built from 15 residues. CDR1 and CDR2 (germline): ENHRY, SYGVKD. CDR3 residues: CASSYAGGYTYEQYF. The CDR3 bases are TGTGCCAGCAGTTACGCGGGGGGGTACACCTACGAGCAGTACTTC.

Comments on this clonotype: The final CDR3 position lacks the conserved phenylalanine or tryptophan, pointing to a likely read error. The DNA is omitted, as the CDR3 cannot be located on it reliably, and the CDR3 follows TCRdb's listing. The chain recombines TRBV2 with TRBJ1-2; TRBD1 was called by the table and not checked on the DNA. The CDR3 extends over 8 residues, inclusive of both ends. CDR1 is SNHLY, CDR2 FYNNEI, per germline. CDR3 sequence reads: CASTRDRA.

This clonotype was seen at least ten times. The gene calls are TRBV7-3 and TRBJ1-2, with D possibly being TRBD1 (5 bases). The CDR3 spans 13 residues. Between the trimmed V and J ends, which lost 4 bases and 14 bases, there was a span of 20 bases. CDR1 is SGHTA and CDR2 is FQGTGA in the germline V gene. The CDR3 reads CASSSGVYGYRTF. The DNA for the CDR3 is TGTGCCAGCAGCTCCGGGGTGTATGGCTACAGGACCTTC.

This clonotype was detected ten times or more. This rearrangement joins TRBV10-2 to TRBJ1-3; D is unclear. The CDR3 spans 13 residues. V was pared by 0 bases and J by 4 bases, with 4 bases between. The germline V gene has CDR1 WSHSY and CDR2 SAAADI. The CDR3 DNA follows: TGCGCCAGCAGTGAGTCCTTGGGAAACACCATATATTTT. Translation: CASSESLGNTIYF.

CDR3 sequence: CASSPEGFEQYF. The CDR3 DNA sequence: TGTGCCAGCAGCCCCGAAGGGTTCGAGCAGTACTTC. V usage is TRBV7-9 and J usage is TRBJ2-7; D call uncertain. CDR3 length: 12 amino acids. Germline loops: CDR1 SEHNR, CDR2 FQNEAQ (reference sequence). With 5 bases removed from V and 6 bases from J, the gap between germline ends came to 11 bases. Full variable domain (rest looked up from reference TRBV7-9 and TRBJ2-7): DTGVSQNPRHKITKRGQNVTFRCDPISEHNRLYWYRQTLGQGPEFLTYFQNEAQLEKSRLLSDRFSAERPKGSFSTLEIQRTEQGDSAMYLCASSPEGFEQYFGPGTRLTVT.

This clonotype was picked up many times. The rearrangement joins TRBV11-2 to TRBJ1-1, with 9 bases fitting TRBD1. Trimming removed 5 bases from V and 9 bases from J; junction bases left unmatched: 10. In germline, CDR1 is SGHAT, CDR2 FQNNGV. The length of the CDR3 is 14 residues. CDR3 nucleotide sequence: TGTGCCAGCAGCCCCTACCGGGACAGGGAAAAAGCTTTCTTT. As protein: CASSPYRDREKAFF.

The V and J genes are TRBV4-3 and TRBJ1-2; D gene uncertain. The CDR3 has 13 residues. CDR1 is LGHNA, CDR2 YSLEER, per germline. The V gene lost 0 bases and the J gene lost 4 bases, with 6 bases spanning the gap. This CDR3 reads CASSQDGFYGYTF. The CDR3 nucleotides are TGCGCCAGCAGCCAAGATGGGTTCTATGGCTACACCTTC.